These T cell receptor beta chains were read from a single sample in a study of blood T cell repertoires in COVID-19. The method was immunoSEQ multiplex PCR; TCRdb's version includes in-frame clones alone and lacks a portion of them. In the table there are 200,000 to 250,000 clones, over 80% of which are singletons. What was sequenced was peripheral blood. The receptors come from a man in his thirties or forties with COVID-19, enrolled during active disease. Both conserved end residues are part of each CDR3. Fields, in order: clone size, J gene, V gene, D gene, CDR3 protein, CDR3 DNA. The D gene is left open where the match is weak. The size entry is marked missing in some rows and otherwise reads once, few, many or a size class.

>.|TRBJ2-5|TRBV10-3|TRBD2
CAIQPAVSLAGEGETQYF
TGTGCCATCCAGCCGGCAGTATCTTTAGCGGGAGAAGGAGAGACCCAGTACTTC
>.|TRBJ2-7|TRBV7-2|TRBD1
CASSLAGTDYEQYF
TGTGCCAGCAGCTTAGCGGGGACAGACTACGAGCAGTACTTC
>.|TRBJ1-2|TRBV18|.
CASSPDSGYGYTF
TGTGCCAGCTCACCTGACAGTGGATATGGCTACACCTTC
>.|TRBJ2-1|TRBV5-4|TRBD2
CASSSTQLAGVDNEQFF
TGTGCCAGCAGCTCGACCCAACTAGCGGGAGTTGACAATGAGCAGTTCTTC
>once|TRBJ2-7|TRBV27|.
CASSLRFGGGSSYEQYF
TGTGCCAGCAGTTTAAGATTCGGTGGAGGTTCCTCCTACGAGCAGTACTTC
>.|TRBJ1-2|TRBV5-8|.
CASSFEGGHGYTF
TGTGCCAGCAGCTTCGAAGGAGGGCATGGCTACACCTTC
>.|TRBJ2-1|TRBV7-2|TRBD1
CASSLLQGAVDEQFF
TGTGCCAGCAGCTTATTGCAGGGGGCTGTTGATGAGCAGTTCTTC
>.|TRBJ1-2|TRBV21-1|.
CASSTYRQGRKLVVRGYTF
TGTGCCAGCAGCACTTATCGACAGGGGAGAAAGCTAGTAGTCCGTGGCTACACCTTC
>few|TRBJ1-4|TRBV5-1|TRBD1
CASSDRQGASEKLFF
TGCGCCAGCAGTGATCGACAGGGGGCTAGCGAAAAACTGTTTTTT
>.|TRBJ1-2|TRBV2|TRBD1
CASSEEGQNYGYTF
TGTGCCAGCAGTGAAGAGGGACAGAACTATGGCTACACCTTC
>.|TRBJ2-3|TRBV12-5|TRBD2
CASGRGVAGGTDTQYF
TGTGCTAGTGGTCGTGGGGTAGCGGGGGGCACAGATACGCAGTATTTT
>once|TRBJ1-5|TRBV19|.
CASTPQTGRSNQPQHF
TGTGCCAGTACCCCACAGACAGGTAGGAGCAATCAGCCCCAGCATTTT
>.|TRBJ1-1|TRBV27|.
CASSLSAGTEAFF
TGTGCCAGCAGTTTATCGGCGGGCACTGAAGCTTTCTTT
>.|TRBJ2-5|TRBV7-2|TRBD1
CASSLVRGRETQYF
TGTGCCAGCAGCTTGGTGAGGGGGCGGGAGACCCAGTACTTC